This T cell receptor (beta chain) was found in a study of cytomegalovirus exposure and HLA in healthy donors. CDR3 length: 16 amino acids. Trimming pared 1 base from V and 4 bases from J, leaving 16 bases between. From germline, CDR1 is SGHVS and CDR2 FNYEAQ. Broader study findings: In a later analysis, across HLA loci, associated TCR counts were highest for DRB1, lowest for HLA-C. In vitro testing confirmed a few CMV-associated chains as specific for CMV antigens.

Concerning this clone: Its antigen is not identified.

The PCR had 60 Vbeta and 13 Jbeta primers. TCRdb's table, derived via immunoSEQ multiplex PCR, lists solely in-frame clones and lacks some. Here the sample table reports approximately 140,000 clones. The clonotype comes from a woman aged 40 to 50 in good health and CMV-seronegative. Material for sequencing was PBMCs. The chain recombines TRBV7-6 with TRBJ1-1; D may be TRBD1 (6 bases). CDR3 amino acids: CASSLGLQGRGTEAFF. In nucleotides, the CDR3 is TGTGCCAGCAGCTTAGGTCTACAGGGCCGGGGCACTGAAGCTTTCTTT.